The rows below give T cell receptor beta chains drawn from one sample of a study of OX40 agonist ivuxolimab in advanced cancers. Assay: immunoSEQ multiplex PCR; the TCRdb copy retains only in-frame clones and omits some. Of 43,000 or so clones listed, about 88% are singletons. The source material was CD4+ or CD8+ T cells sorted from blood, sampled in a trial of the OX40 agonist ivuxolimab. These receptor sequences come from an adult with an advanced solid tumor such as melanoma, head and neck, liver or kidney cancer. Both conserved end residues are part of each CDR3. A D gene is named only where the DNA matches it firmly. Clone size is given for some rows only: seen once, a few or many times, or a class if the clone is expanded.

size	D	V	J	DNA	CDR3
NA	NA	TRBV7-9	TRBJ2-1	TGTGCCAGCAGCCTCCTCCCGGGCAATGAGCAGTTCTTC	CASSLLPGNEQFF
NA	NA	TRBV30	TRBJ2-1	TGTGCCTGGAGTGTAGACATTACCCAGTTCTTC	CAWSVDITQFF
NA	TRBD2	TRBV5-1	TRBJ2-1	TGCGCCAGCCGTAGGACTAGCGGGGCCCGCAATGAGCAGTTCTTC	CASRRTSGARNEQFF
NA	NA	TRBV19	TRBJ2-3	TGTGCCAGTAGTATAGATGTCCACTATTCAGATACGCAGTATTTT	CASSIDVHYSDTQYF
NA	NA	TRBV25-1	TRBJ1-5	TGTGCCAGCAGTCTCAGTAGCAATCAGCCCCAGCATTTT	CASSLSSNQPQHF
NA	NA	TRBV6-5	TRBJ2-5	TGTGCCAGCAGGGAGCTAGGGGAGACCCAGTACTTC	CASRELGETQYF
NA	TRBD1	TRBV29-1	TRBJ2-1	TGCAGCGGTGGGACAGGGGGCCGGGGTGAGCAGTTCTTC	CSGGTGGRGEQFF
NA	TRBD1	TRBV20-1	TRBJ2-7	TGCAGTGCTAGCCTACCGGGACAGGGGTACTTC	CSASLPGQGYF
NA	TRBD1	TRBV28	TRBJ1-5	TGTGCCAGCAGCTCCCCGAGACAGGGGGCTCGCCAGCCCCAGCATTTT	CASSSPRQGARQPQHF
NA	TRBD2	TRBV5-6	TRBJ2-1	TGTGCCAGCAGCTATAGACCGGGACTAGCGGGAGAAAATGAGCAGTTCTTC	CASSYRPGLAGENEQFF
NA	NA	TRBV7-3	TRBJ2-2	TGTGCCAGCAGCTTAATCCCTCAAAACACCGGGGAGCTGTTTTTT	CASSLIPQNTGELFF
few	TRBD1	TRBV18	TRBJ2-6	TGTGCCAGCTCACACATCCCGGGACAGGTTATCTCTGGGGCCAACGTCCTGACTTTC	CASSHIPGQVISGANVLTF
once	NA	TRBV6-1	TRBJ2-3	TGTGCCAGCAGTGACGGGGCACATTCTAGCACAGATACGCAGTATTTT	CASSDGAHSSTDTQYF
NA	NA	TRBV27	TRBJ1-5	TGTGCCAGCAGTTTATCGAGCTTAGGCAGCAATCAGCCCCAGCATTTT	CASSLSSLGSNQPQHF
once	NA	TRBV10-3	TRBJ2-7	TGTGCCATCAGTGATAGGGGAGGTTACGAGCAGTACTTC	CAISDRGGYEQYF
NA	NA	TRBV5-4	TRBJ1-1	TGTGCCAGCAGCCTCCGGGACCTAGGGACTGAAGCTTTCTTT	CASSLRDLGTEAFF
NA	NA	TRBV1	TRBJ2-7	TGCACCAGCAGCCGTCCGGTCGGGTTGTCCGGCGAGCAGTACTTC	CTSSRPVGLSGEQYF
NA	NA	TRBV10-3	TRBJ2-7	TGTGCCATCAGTGAGGTGGGGATTTACGAGCAGTACTTC	CAISEVGIYEQYF
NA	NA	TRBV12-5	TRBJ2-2	TGTGCTAGTGGTTTGGTACTCAGGACTCTTAACACCGGGGAGCTGTTTTTT	CASGLVLRTLNTGELFF
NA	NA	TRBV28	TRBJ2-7	TGTGCCAGCTGCTACAGATCCTACGAGCAGTACTTC	CASCYRSYEQYF
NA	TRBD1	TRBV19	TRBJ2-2	TGTGCCAGCCACAGGGGTGAGGTCGGGGAGCTGTTTTTT	CASHRGEVGELFF
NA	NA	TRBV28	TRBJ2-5	TGTGCCAGCAGAGCTCGGAAGGACAGTCTGGCCTTTGGAGAGACCCAGTACTTC	CASRARKDSLAFGETQYF